This TCR beta chain was identified during a study of cytomegalovirus exposure and HLA in healthy donors (dated by TCRdb to between 2016 and 2019). Looking at the study overall: In an earlier analysis of about 560 of the donors, around 300 Gb of sequence data and 90 million to 120 million unique TCR beta sequences from about 190 million T cells were reported. A separate validation cohort of 100 to 150 different subjects was used in addition to the 666-subject first cohort. To decide whether each TCR beta V gene segment behaved as functional or pseudogenic, an earlier analysis of several hundred of the donors relied on high-throughput TCR beta sequencing. All discovery cohort repertoires had been generated on a single sequencing platform. The study used immunosequencing to profile the T cell repertoires of approximately 630 subjects and linked those repertoires to cytomegalovirus serostatus. Because of strong linkage in the cohort, roughly five DR-DQ haplotypes were treated as single units for association and clustering. Across some 400 genotyped donors of the cohort, an average of roughly 200,000 unique TCR beta nucleotide sequences per donor were sequenced, and roughly a sixth of those sequences were non-productive. The study was designed to test whether signatures of past pathogen exposure could be identified by cataloging public T cell receptors. The number of typed donors differed by locus: about 620-640 for A, B, C, DRB1 and DQB1; approximately 530 for DQA1; some 610 for DPA1; and about 470 for DPB1. To predict cytomegalovirus infection status, the study brought together high-throughput TCR immunosequencing, statistical association of individual TCRs with disease status, and machine learning. Among the roughly 400 genotyped donors, approximately 82% belonged to the genetic ancestry cluster associated with self-reported Caucasian donors. A later analysis re-examined previously published TCR beta repertoires from several hundred donors and added high-resolution HLA genotyping to investigate patterns of TCR occurrence. Rather than drawing on any new phenotypic data, the later analysis identified candidate immune exposures from TCR beta sequences and the way those sequences occurred across donors. Donor age, sex, ethnicity and CMV serostatus were compiled alongside the repertoire data. A later genetic analysis took genome-wide SNP genotypes for about 65% of the roughly 670 donors and used that subset as a discovery cohort. Both class I and class II loci were covered by HLA typing, at four-digit resolution. Approximately 300 gigabases of sequencing data and around 88 million unique TCR sequences made up an early release that covered under 750 HLA-typed donors. Study-wide findings and limitations: In a later analysis, some 18,000 TCR beta sequences were associated with specific HLA alleles at a false discovery rate of 0.05. An association between a missense DCLRE1C variant and V-gene and J-gene trimming of TCR beta chains was found in a later genetic analysis and replicated in an independent cohort. Because some donors lacked HLA typing at each locus, the association tests relied only on the typed subset. The only immune exposure information available for the cohort was CMV serostatus. A later analysis found that TCR association rates varied across HLA loci, with DRB1 alleles showing the most associated TCRs and HLA-C alleles the fewest. The earlier analysis of about 600 of the donors excluded some 15 rarely observed V segments, including chromosome 9 orphons, because counts were too low. Broadly in line with IMGT annotations, most TCR beta V segments showed up in productive rearrangements about 90% or about 30% of the time in an earlier analysis of around 600 of the donors. A few of the identified cytomegalovirus-associated TCR beta chains were confirmed in vitro to be specific for cytomegalovirus antigens. In this cohort, only TCR beta chains were sequenced, and detectable features were limited by the absence of alpha or paired-chain data. The classifier was reported to diagnose cytomegalovirus status with high specificity and sensitivity in both the original cohort and the validation cohort. Compared with equally common non-associated chains, HLA-associated TCR beta chains in a later analysis were more clonally expanded and had lower generation probabilities. Correlated functional status among segregating V segments might reflect linkage disequilibrium, but an unknown experimental factor could not be ruled out. A further reported finding was that TCR beta sequences accurately predicted the HLA-A and HLA-B alleles for most subjects in the first cohort. Most TCR sequences were observed very rarely across donors, whereas some public TCRs were present in many individuals. A later analysis reported that several top co-occurrence clusters appeared linked to parvovirus B19, influenza, CMV and Epstein-Barr virus. Roughly uniform sequencing depth across donors was assumed in presence/absence analyses, although this assumption may not hold. Compared with the 666-donor mean, donors in an Asian-associated ancestry cluster had fewer N-insertions in productive TCRs, according to a later genetic analysis. Most CMV-associated TCR beta chains appeared to be HLA-restricted in a later analysis, and the HLA associations seemed to be driven largely by CMV exposure. The sequencing pipeline was judged likely to have produced a cluster of highly shared sequence variants as a technical artifact. Because the 87-base-pair reads could not distinguish some IMGT-functional V segments, including TRBV6-2 and TRBV6-3, those segments were excluded. According to the authors, the approach could potentially be generalized to other disease states and immunological phenotypes. When HLA alleles, especially DR and DQ, strongly co-occurred, TCR associations were difficult to assign to individual alleles. The study listed around 160 TCR beta chains as associated with cytomegalovirus.

In total, 600 or so healthy bone marrow donors made up the cohort. All cohort members were sampled while nominally healthy, although unrecorded immune exposures were likely present. The donor tested CMV seropositive and was one of the 289 seropositive cohort members. Each donor provided a peripheral blood sample, and peripheral blood mononuclear cells were used for TCR beta sequencing. The Qiagen DNeasy Blood Extraction Kit was used to extract genomic DNA from the blood cell samples. In the germline V gene (reference sequence), CDR1 corresponds to DFQATT and CDR2 to SNEGSKA. There are 11 amino acids in the CDR3, from cysteine to phenylalanine inclusive. Only the CDR3 region is kept as DNA, spanning 33 bases read in frame from base 1. Trimming accounts for 5 bases at V and 7 bases at J, while the number of junction bases matched to no gene is 4. Points on this clone: Its antigen has not been determined. Per-base qualities were not stored, and no clone one base away is much larger.

To prepare the library, the immunoSEQ multiplex PCR assay was applied. A mixture of 60 forward primers for TCR Vbeta segments and 13 reverse primers for TCR Jbeta segments was used in the multiplex PCR. Amplification of the CDR3 region of rearranged TCR beta genes was performed with a multiplex PCR assay on genomic DNA. Amplified TCR beta libraries were sequenced as 87-base-pair reads on the Illumina HiSeq System. The authors' pipeline ran thus. A later analysis counted around 72 million unique TCR beta chains across the 550 to 800 repertoires, and roughly 11 million of these chains were shared by at least two donors. To remove PCR and sequencing errors, raw reads were error-corrected and collapsed into unique sequences using a nearest-neighbor algorithm that merged closely related sequences. Alignment of CDR3 sequences to IMGT reference sequences was used to assign V, D and J gene segments. For a sequence to be retained, a match of at least six nucleotides to both a V gene segment and a J gene segment was required. A rearrangement counted as productive if the CDR3 had no stop codons and remained in frame with V and J, and every other rearrangement counted as non-productive. Following IMGT convention, CDR3 was defined as the stretch from the second conserved V-encoded cysteine to the conserved J-encoded phenylalanine. In an earlier analysis of around 570 of the donors, sequences lacking an unambiguous match to a single V gene segment were excluded. An earlier analysis of a few hundred of the donors called V segments functional above 56.7% productive rearrangements and segregating when the between-donor standard deviation exceeded 5%. To diagnose cytomegalovirus status from the catalog of TCR beta chain sequences, a statistical classification framework was built. In a later analysis, TCR nucleotide sequences were compared against IMGT/GENE-DB human TR gene sequences so that V and J genes could be assigned. A later analysis assigned CDR3 sequences and most-parsimonious VDJ recombination scenarios with the TCRdist pipeline. In a later analysis, each TCR beta chain was defined by its CDR3 amino acid sequence together with its V-gene family, and reads without a unique V-gene family were excluded. In a later analysis, several hundred highly shared, low-generation-probability nucleotide sequences were removed to address suspected cross-contamination and a sequencing artifact. A later analysis calculated a clonal expansion index for each public chain from normalized within-repertoire ranks of inferred template counts. Generation probabilities in a later analysis came from a VDJ recombination model fitted to out-of-frame rearrangements, and those results were checked against IGoR. In a later analysis, hypergeometric tests were used to score TCR-TCR, TCR-HLA and TCR-CMV co-occurrence, with a repertoire-size bias correction applied to TCR pairs. A later analysis estimated false discovery rates by permuting HLA or CMV assignments 20 times. In a later analysis, co-occurring TCRs were grouped with DBSCAN, and TCRdist sequence similarity was added when clustering was performed within HLA-allele-positive subsets. Repertoires with fewer than 30,000 or more than 120,000 public chains, plus five repertoires with anomalous nucleotide sharing, were excluded from co-occurrence clustering. The immuneACCESS repertoire file appears here via TCRdb, limited to in-frame rearrangements. These files lack a portion of the clones; in checked studies, under half of the deficit traces to unresolved V genes, and the cause of the others is not known. V, J and clone size are taken as reported in that table, and D and trimming were inferred from the DNA itself. Within this sample are fewer than 250,000 clones, with more than 70% of them counted one time only. In total, the top ten clones hold about 5% of the sample.

This TCR was recovered from a man aged 30 to 39 in good health and CMV-seropositive. Source material: PBMCs. This sequence uses TRBV20-1 and TRBJ2-7, with TRBD1 matching 8 junction bases. The CDR3 in this case is CSAGQGGEQYF. The bases are TGCAGTGCTGGACAGGGCGGGGAGCAGTACTTC.